This TCR beta chain was identified during a study of tumor-infiltrating T cells and Merkel cell polyomavirus. Across the whole study: The study examined CD8+ T cells specific for the Merkel cell polyomavirus KLL epitope. Treatment was non-standardized, spanning chemotherapy, radiation and immunotherapies.

Measured with immunoSEQ multiplex PCR; TCRdb has only the in-frame clones, and not every one. Seen here are around 25,000 clones, approximately 90% observed once, and the top ten hold roughly 2.6%. Every patient's tumor was robustly positive for Merkel cell polyomavirus Large T antigen on immunohistochemistry. V was pared by 0 bases and J by 6 bases, with 8 bases between. The CDR3 has 14 amino acids. Germline V gene sequence: CDR1 SGHNT, CDR2 YENEEA. The rearrangement uses TRBV11-3 and TRBJ2-2, with TRBD1 as a possible D gene (5 bases). What was sequenced was lymph node tissue. The TCR was taken from a man aged 50 to 60 with Merkel cell carcinoma. CDR3 bases: TGTGCCAGCAGCTTAGAGGGGCTCTCCGGGGAGCTGTTTTTT. This gives the protein CASSLEGLSGELFF.